This T cell receptor (beta chain) was recorded in a study of T cells in Graves' hyperthyroidism and ophthalmopathy. Overall study: Sampling of peripheral blood happened at initial diagnosis, prior to any treatment. Study-level points and caveats: Most expanded thyroid clonotypes above 0.001 also appeared in blood.

The CDR3 loop spans 21 amino acids. Per the germline V gene, CDR1 is DFQATT and CDR2 is SNEGSKA (reference sequence). The V gene lost 6 bases and the J gene lost 0 bases, with 35 bases spanning the gap. Graves' hyperthyroidism qualified as stable when ophthalmopathy did not progress within 18 months. Fresh peripheral blood, approximately 10 ml, yielded the PBMCs. The TCR beta CDR3 regions underwent amplification using RNA transcripts as the source. HTBI primers were used for first-round RT-PCR of the TCR CDR3. TCRdb itself ran the multiplex PCR reads through MiXCR, one entry per CDR3 protein. The sample records a few hundred thousand distinct CDR3 sequences, 15% to 20% being singletons. About this clonotype itself: Antigen unknown.

The specimen was blood. This chain uses TRBV20-1 with TRBJ1-1; tentative D call: TRBD1 (6 bases). The source of this sequence is a woman aged 18-30 years with Graves' hyperthyroidism. The CDR3 DNA follows: TGCAGTGCCAGATTGCCCGGTCCGGGGGGGCGTATCGATTGGCTGAACACTGAAGCTTTCTTT. Its protein is CSARLPGPGGRIDWLNTEAFF.